The entry that follows covers one TCR beta chain sequence. Antigen specificity is unknown. These data belong to a study of OX40 agonist ivuxolimab in advanced cancers. Study details: Every 2 weeks, patients got intravenous ivuxolimab at one of six dose levels (0.01-10 mg/kg).

The table came from immunoSEQ multiplex PCR; TCRdb's copy has only in-frame clones and leaves some out. The sample lists 75,000 to 100,000 clones, around 80% occurring once. Study observations and caveats: Within 6 weeks, CD4+ and CD8+ blood T cells expanded clonally at 0.1 to 3.0 mg/kg. Antigen specificity was not determined for the expanded peripheral T cells.

V shed 4 bases and J 1 base; nucleotides not matched to a gene: 10. The CDR3 sequence is 16 residues long. Germline V lookup: CDR1 SGHTA, CDR2 FQGNSA. This chain joins TRBV7-2 and TRBJ2-7; 7 nucleotides align to TRBD2. The TCR originated in an adult with an advanced solid tumor such as melanoma, head and neck, liver or kidney cancer. The sample here was CD4+ or CD8+ T cells sorted from blood, taken in a trial of the OX40 agonist ivuxolimab. The CDR3, as DNA: TGTGCCAGCAGCTCCCTCCGTCTAGCGGAGTCCTACGAGCAGTACTTC. Encoded protein: CASSSLRLAESYEQYF.